This paragraph reports one TCR beta chain. These data originate in a study of blood T cells in healthy people across ages. For the second PCR, which ran for about 6 to 11 cycles, a sample-barcoded 5' primer and a J-beta primer mix were used. TCRdb independently ran MiXCR on the 5' RACE reads; one entry per CDR3 protein. The sample lists hundreds of thousands of distinct CDR3 sequences, around 48% seen once, with under 35% in the top ten. The CDR3 is 15 amino acids. Germline V gives CDR1 KGHSH, CDR2 LQKENI. The V gene lost 2 bases and the J gene lost 2 bases, with 13 bases spanning the gap. The sequence derives from a woman aged 55 to 70 in good health. The sample consisted of blood. The chain uses TRBV18 and TRBJ2-7; D is uncertain. The CDR3 loop reads CASSPGAALTYEQYF. The CDR3 nucleotides read TGTGCCAGCTCACCAGGCGCCGCCCTTACCTACGAGCAGTACTTC.